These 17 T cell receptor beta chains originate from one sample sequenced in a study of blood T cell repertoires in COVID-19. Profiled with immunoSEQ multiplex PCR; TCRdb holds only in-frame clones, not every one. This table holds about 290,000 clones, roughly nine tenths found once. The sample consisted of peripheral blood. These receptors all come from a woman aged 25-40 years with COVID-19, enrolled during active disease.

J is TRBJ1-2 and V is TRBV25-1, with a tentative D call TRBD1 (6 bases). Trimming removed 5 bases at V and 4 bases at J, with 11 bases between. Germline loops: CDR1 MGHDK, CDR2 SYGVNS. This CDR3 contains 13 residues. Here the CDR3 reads CASSMTGFYGYTF. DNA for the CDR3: TGTGCCAGCAGTATGACAGGATTCTATGGCTACACCTTC.

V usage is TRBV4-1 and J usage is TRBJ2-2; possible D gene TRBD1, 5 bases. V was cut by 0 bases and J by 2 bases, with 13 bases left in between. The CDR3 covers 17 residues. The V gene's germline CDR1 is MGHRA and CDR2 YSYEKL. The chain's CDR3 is CASSQDLRQRNTGELFF. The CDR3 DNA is TGCGCCAGCAGCCAAGATCTGAGACAGAGAAACACCGGGGAGCTGTTTTTT.

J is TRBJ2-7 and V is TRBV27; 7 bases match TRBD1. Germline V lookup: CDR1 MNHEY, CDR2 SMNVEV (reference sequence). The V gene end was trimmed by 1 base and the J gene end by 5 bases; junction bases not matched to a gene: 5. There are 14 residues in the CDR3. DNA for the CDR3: TGTGCCAGCAGTTTATTAGGGCAGGGGGACGAGCAGTACTTC. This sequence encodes CASSLLGQGDEQYF.

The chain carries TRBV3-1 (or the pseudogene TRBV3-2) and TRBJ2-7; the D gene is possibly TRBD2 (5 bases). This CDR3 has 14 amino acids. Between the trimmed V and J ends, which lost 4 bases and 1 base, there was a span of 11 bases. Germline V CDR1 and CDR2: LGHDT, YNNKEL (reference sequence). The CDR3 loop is CASSPSGSSYEQYF. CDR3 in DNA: TGTGCCAGCAGCCCCTCTGGGAGTTCCTACGAGCAGTACTTC.

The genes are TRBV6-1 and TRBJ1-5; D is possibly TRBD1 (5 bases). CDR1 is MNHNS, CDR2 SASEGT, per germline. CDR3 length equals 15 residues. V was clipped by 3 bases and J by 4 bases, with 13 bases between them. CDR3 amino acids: CASSDRVASNQPQHF. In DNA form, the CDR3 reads TGTGCCAGCAGTGACAGGGTGGCTAGTAATCAGCCCCAGCATTTT.

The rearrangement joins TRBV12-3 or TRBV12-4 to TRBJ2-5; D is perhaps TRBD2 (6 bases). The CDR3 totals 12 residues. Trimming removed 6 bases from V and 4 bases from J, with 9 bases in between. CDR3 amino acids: CASRGTPETQYF. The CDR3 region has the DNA TGTGCCAGCAGGGGGACTCCAGAGACCCAGTACTTC.

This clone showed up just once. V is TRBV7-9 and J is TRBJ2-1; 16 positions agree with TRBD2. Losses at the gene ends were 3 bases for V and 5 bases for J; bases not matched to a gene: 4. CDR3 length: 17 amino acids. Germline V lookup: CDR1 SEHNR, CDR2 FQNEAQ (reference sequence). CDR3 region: CASSFGTSGGADNEQFF. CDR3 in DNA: TGTGCCAGCAGCTTCGGGACTAGCGGGGGGGCGGACAATGAGCAGTTCTTC.

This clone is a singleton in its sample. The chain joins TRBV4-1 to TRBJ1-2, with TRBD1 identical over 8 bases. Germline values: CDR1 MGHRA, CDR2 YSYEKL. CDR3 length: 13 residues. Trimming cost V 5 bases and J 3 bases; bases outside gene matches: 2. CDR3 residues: CASSSTGDYGYTF. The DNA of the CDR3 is TGCGCCAGCAGCTCGACAGGGGACTATGGCTACACCTTC.

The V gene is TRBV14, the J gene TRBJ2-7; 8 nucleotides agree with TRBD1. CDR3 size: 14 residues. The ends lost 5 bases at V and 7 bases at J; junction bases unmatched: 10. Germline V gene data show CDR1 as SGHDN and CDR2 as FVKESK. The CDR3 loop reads CASSRRQGTGEQYF. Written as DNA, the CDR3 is TGTGCCAGCAGCAGACGACAGGGGACGGGTGAGCAGTACTTC.

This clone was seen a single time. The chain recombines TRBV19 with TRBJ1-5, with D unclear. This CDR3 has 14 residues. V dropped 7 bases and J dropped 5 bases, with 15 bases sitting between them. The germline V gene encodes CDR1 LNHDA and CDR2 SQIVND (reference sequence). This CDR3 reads CASTPGIRYQPQHF. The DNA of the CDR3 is TGTGCCAGTACCCCCGGGATCCGATATCAGCCCCAGCATTTT.

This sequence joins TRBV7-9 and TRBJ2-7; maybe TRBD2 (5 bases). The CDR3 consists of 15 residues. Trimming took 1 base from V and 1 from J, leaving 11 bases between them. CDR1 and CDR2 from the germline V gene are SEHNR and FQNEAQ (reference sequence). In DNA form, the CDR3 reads TGTGCCAGCAGCTTAGACTACACTAGATCCTACGAGCAGTACTTC. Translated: CASSLDYTRSYEQYF.

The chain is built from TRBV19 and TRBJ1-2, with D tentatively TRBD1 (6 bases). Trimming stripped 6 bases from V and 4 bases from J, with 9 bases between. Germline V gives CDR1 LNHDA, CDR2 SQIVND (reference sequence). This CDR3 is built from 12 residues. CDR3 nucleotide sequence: TGTGCCAGTAGGCAGGGGTTCTATGGCTACACCTTC. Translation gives CASRQGFYGYTF.

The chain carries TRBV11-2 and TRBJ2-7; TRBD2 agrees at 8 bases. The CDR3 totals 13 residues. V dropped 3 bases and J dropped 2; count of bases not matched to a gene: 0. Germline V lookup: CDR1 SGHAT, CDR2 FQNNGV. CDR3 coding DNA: TGTGCCAGCAGCTTTAGCGGGGCCTACGAGCAGTACTTC. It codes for CASSFSGAYEQYF. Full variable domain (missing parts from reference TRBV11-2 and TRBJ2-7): EAGVAQSPRYKIIEKRQSVAFWCNPISGHATLYWYQQILGQGPKLLIQFQNNGVVDDSQLPKDRFSAERLKGVDSTLKIQPAKLEDSAVYLCASSFSGAYEQYFGPGTRLTVT.

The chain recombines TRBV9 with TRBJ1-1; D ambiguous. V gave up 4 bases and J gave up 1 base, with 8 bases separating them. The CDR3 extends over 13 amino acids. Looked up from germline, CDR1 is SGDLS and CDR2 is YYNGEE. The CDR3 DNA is TGTGCCAGCAGCTTTTCGGGGAACACTGAAGCTTTCTTT. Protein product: CASSFSGNTEAFF.

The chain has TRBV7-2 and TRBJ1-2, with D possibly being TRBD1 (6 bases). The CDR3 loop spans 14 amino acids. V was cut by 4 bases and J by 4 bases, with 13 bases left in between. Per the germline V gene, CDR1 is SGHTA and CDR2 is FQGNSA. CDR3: CASSSGGRAYGYTF. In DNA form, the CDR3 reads TGTGCCAGCAGCTCCGGGGGGCGCGCCTATGGCTACACCTTC.

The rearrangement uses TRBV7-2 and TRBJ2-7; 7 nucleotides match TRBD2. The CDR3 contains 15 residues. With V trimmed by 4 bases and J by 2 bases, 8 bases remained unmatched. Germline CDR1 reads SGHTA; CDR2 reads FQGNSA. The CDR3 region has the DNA TGTGCCAGCAGCTCTTCAGCGGGGTTCCCCTACGAGCAGTACTTC. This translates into CASSSSAGFPYEQYF.

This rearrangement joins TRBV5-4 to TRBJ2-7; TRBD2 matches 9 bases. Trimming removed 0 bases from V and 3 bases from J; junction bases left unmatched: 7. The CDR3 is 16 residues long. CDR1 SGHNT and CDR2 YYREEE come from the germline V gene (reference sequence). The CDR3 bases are TGTGCCAGCAGCTTGGCGTCCCTAGCGGGACACTACGAGCAGTACTTC. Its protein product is CASSLASLAGHYEQYF. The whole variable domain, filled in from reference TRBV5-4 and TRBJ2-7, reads ETGVTQSPTHLIKTRGQQVTLRCSSQSGHNTVSWYQQALGQGPQFIFQYYREEENGRGNFPPRFSGLQFPNYSSELNVNALELDDSALYLCASSLASLAGHYEQYFGPGTRLTVT.